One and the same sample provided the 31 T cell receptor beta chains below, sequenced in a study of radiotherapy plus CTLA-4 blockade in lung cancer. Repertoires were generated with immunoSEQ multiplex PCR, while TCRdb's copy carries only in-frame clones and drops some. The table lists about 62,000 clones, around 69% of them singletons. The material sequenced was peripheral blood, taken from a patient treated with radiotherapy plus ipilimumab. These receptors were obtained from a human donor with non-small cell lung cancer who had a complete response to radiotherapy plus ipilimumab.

This CDR3 reads CASSKDPGTSGSYEQYF. The CDR3, as DNA: TGCGCCAGCAGCAAGGACCCCGGGACTAGCGGGAGTTACGAGCAGTACTTC. The rearrangement links TRBV5-1 to TRBJ2-5, with TRBD2 matching over 14 bases. The DNA end lines up better with TRBJ2-7; the J call may be wrong. The germline V gene encodes CDR1 SGHRS and CDR2 YFSETQ. This CDR3 contains 17 residues.

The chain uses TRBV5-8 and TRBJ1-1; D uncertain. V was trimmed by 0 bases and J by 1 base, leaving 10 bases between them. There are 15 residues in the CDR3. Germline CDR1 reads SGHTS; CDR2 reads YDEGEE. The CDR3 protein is CASSLEFAGNTEAFF. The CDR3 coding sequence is TGTGCCAGCAGCTTGGAATTCGCAGGGAACACTGAAGCTTTCTTT. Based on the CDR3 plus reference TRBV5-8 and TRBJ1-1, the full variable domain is EAGVTQSPTHLIKTRGQQATLRCSPISGHTSVYWYQQALGLGLQFLLWYDEGEERNRGNFPPRFSGRQFPNYSSELNVNALELEDSALYLCASSLEFAGNTEAFFGQGTRLTVV.

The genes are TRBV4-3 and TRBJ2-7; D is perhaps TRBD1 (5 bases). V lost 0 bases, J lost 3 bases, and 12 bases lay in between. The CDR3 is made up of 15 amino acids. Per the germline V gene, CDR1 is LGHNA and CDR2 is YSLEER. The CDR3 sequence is CASSQDAGPYYEQYF. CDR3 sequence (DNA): TGCGCCAGCAGCCAAGATGCAGGGCCGTACTACGAGCAGTACTTC.

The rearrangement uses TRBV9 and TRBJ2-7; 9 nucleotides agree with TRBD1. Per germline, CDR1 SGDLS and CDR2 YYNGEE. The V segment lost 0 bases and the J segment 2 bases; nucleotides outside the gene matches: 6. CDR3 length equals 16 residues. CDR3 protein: CASSVGGGTGTYEQYF. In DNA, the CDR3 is TGTGCCAGCAGCGTAGGAGGTGGGACAGGGACCTACGAGCAGTACTTC. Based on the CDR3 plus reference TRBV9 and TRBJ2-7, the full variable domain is DSGVTQTPKHLITATGQRVTLRCSPRSGDLSVYWYQQSLDQGLQFLIQYYNGEERAKGNILERFSAQQFPDLHSELNLSSLELGDSALYFCASSVGGGTGTYEQYFGPGTRLTVT.

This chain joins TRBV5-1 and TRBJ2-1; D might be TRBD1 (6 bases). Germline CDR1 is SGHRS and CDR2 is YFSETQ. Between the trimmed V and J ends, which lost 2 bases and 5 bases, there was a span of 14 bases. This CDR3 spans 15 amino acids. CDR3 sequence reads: CASSFTGTSHNEQFF. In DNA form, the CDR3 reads TGCGCCAGCAGCTTTACCGGGACAAGTCACAATGAGCAGTTCTTC.

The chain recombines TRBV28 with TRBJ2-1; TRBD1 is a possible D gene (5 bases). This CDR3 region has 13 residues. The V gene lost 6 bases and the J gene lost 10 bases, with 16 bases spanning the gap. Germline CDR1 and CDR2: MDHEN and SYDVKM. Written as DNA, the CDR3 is TGTGCCAGCAGGAAGGGGAATAGGGAAGAGCAGTTCTTC. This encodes CASRKGNREEQFF.

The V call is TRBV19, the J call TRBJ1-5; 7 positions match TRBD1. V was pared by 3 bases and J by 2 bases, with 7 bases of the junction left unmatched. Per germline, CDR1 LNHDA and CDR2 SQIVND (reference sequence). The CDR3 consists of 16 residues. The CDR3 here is CASSILRQGGNQPQHF. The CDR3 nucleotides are TGTGCCAGTAGTATCCTCCGACAGGGAGGCAATCAGCCCCAGCATTTT. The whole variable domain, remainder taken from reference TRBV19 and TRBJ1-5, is DGGITQSPKYLFRKEGQNVTLSCEQNLNHDAMYWYRQDPGQGLRLIYYSQIVNDFQKGDIAEGYSVSREKKESFPLTVTSAQKNPTAFYLCASSILRQGGNQPQHFGDGTRLSIL.

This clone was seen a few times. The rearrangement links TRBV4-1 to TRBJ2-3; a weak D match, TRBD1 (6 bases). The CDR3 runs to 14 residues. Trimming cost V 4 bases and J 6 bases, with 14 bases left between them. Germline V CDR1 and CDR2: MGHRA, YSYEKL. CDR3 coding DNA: TGCGCCAGCAGCCTTGGACAGTTCAAGGATACGCAGTATTTT. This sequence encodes CASSLGQFKDTQYF.

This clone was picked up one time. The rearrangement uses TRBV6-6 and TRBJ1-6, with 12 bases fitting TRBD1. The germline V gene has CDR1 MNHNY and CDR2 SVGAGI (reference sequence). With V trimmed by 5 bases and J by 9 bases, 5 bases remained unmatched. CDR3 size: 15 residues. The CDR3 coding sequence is TGTGCCAGCAGTCCGGGACAGGGGGCTAGTTCACCCCTCCACTTT. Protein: CASSPGQGASSPLHF.

CDR3 residues: CASSPARVTGELFF. As DNA, the CDR3 is TGTGCCAGCAGCCCCGCCCGGGTAACCGGGGAGCTGTTTTTT. The chain recombines TRBV7-9 with TRBJ2-2, with no clear D. Germline-derived CDR1 and CDR2 are SEHNR and FQNEAQ (reference sequence). Trimming pared 5 bases from V and 5 bases from J, leaving 12 bases between. The CDR3 spans 14 residues.

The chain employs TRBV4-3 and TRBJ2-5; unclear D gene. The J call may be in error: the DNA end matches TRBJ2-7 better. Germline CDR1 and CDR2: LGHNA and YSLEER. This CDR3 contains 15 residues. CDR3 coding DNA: TGCGCCAGCAGCCAAGATCTGCACAGCTCCTACGAGCAGTACTTC. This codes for CASSQDLHSSYEQYF.

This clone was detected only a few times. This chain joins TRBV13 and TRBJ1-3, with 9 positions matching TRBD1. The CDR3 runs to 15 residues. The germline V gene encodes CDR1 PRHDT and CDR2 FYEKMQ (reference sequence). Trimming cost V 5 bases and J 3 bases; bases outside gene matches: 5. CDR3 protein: CASSGTGISGNTIYF. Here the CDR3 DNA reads TGTGCCAGCAGCGGGACAGGGATCAGTGGAAACACCATATATTTT.

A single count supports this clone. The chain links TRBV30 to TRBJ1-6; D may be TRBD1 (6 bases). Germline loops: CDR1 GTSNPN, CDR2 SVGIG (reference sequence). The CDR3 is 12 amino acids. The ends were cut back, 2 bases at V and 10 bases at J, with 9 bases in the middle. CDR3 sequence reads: CAWSSDRSPLHF. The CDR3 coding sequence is TGTGCCTGGAGTTCCGACAGGTCACCCCTCCACTTT.

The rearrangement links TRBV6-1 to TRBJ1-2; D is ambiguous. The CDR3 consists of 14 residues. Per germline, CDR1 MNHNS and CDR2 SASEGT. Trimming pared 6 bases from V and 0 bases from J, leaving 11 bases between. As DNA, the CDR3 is TGTGCCAGCAGGGCAGATACCTCTAACTATGGCTACACCTTC. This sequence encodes CASRADTSNYGYTF.

The CDR3 nucleotides are TGTGCCAGCAGCTCGGGAACCCACTCTGGAAACACCATATATTTT. It encodes CASSSGTHSGNTIYF. This chain links TRBV5-4 with TRBJ1-3, with no clear D. Germline lookup yields CDR1 SGHNT and CDR2 YYREEE (reference sequence). The CDR3 is 15 amino acids. With 3 bases removed from V and 0 bases from J, the gap between germline ends came to 10 bases. The variable domain in full, with the rest retrieved from reference TRBV5-4 and TRBJ1-3, is ETGVTQSPTHLIKTRGQQVTLRCSSQSGHNTVSWYQQALGQGPQFIFQYYREEENGRGNFPPRFSGLQFPNYSSELNVNALELDDSALYLCASSSGTHSGNTIYFGEGSWLTVV.

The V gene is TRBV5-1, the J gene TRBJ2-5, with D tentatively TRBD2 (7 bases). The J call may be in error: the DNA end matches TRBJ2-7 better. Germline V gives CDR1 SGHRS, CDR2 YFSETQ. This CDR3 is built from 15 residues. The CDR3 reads CASSLWGGNSYEQYF. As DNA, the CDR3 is TGCGCCAGCAGCCTCTGGGGGGGCAACTCCTACGAGCAGTACTTC.

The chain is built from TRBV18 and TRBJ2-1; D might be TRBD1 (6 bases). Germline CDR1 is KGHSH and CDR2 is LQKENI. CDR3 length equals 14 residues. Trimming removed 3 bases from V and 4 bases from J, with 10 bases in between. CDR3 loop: CASSPQQGYNEQFF. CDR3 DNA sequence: TGTGCCAGCTCACCTCAACAGGGTTACAATGAGCAGTTCTTC.

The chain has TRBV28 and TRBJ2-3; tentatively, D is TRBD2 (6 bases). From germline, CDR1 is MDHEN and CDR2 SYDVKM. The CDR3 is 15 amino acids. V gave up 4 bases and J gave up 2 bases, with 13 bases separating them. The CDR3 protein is CASSYGSGHTDTQYF. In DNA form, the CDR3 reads TGTGCCAGCAGTTATGGTAGCGGTCACACAGATACGCAGTATTTT.

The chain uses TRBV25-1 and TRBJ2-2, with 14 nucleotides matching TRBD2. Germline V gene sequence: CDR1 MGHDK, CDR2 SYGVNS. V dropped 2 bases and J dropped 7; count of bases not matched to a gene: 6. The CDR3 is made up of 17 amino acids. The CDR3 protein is CASSEGTSGSSNGELFF. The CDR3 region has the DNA TGTGCCAGCAGTGAAGGGACTAGCGGGAGTTCGAACGGGGAGCTGTTTTTT.

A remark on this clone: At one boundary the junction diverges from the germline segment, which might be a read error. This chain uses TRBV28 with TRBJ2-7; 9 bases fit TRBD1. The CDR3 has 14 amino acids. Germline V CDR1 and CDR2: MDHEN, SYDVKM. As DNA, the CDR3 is TGTGCCAGCAGTAGACCCGGGACAGGGTTTTACATTAACTTC. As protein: CASSRPGTGFYINF.

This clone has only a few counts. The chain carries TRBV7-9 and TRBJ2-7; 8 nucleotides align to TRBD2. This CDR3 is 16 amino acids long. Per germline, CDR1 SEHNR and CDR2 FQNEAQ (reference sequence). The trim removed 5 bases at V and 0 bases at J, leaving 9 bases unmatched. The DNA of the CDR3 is TGTGCCAGCAGCGGATTTAGCGGGGACCTCTCCTACGAGCAGTACTTC. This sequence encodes CASSGFSGDLSYEQYF.

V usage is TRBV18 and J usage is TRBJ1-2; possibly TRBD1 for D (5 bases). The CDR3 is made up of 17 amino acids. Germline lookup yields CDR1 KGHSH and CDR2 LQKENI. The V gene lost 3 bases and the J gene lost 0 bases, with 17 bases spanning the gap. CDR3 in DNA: TGTGCCAGCTCACCTGGGGTCCAGGGCCGTGCTAACTATGGCTACACCTTC. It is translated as CASSPGVQGRANYGYTF.

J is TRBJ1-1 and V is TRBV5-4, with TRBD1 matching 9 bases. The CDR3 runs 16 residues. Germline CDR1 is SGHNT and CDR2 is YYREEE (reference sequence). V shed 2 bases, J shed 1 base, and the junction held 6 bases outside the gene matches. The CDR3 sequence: CASSFPGTGSNTEAFF. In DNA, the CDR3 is TGTGCCAGCAGCTTTCCCGGGACAGGGTCGAACACTGAAGCTTTCTTT.

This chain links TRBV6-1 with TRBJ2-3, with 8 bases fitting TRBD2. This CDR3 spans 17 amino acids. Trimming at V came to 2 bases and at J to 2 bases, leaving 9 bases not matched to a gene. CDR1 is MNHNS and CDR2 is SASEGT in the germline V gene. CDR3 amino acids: CASSEWASGRTTDTQYF. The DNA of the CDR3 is TGTGCCAGCAGTGAATGGGCTAGCGGGCGAACCACAGATACGCAGTATTTT.

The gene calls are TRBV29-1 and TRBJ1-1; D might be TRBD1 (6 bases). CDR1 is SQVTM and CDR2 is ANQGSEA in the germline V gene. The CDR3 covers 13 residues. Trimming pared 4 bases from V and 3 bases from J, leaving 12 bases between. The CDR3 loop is CSVVGARDTEAFF. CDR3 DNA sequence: TGCAGCGTTGTGGGGGCGCGGGACACTGAAGCTTTCTTT.

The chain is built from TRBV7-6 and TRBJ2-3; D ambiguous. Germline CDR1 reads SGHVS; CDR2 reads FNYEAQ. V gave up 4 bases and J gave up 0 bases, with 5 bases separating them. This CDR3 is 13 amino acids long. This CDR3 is CASSYVSTDTQYF. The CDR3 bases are TGTGCCAGCAGCTATGTAAGCACAGATACGCAGTATTTT.

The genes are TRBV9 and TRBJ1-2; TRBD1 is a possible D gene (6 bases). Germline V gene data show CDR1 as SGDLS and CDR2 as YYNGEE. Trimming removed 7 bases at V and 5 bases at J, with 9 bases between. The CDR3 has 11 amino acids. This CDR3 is CASGQPYGYTF. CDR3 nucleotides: TGTGCCAGCGGACAGCCTTATGGCTACACCTTC.

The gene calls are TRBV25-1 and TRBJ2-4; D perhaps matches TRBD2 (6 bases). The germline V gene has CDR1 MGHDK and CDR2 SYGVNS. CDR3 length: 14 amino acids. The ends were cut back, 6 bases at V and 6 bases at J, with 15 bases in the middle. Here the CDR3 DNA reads TGTGCCAGCAGCCTACCGGGACTGGGAAACATTCAGTACTTC. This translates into CASSLPGLGNIQYF.

The CDR3 is CASSEARSGNTIYF. CDR3 bases: TGTGCCAGCAGTGAAGCTCGCTCTGGAAACACCATATATTTT. The chain recombines TRBV2 with TRBJ1-3, with D unclear. Looked up from germline, CDR1 is SNHLY and CDR2 is FYNNEI. V was shortened by 0 bases and J by 0 bases, with 3 bases between the two germline ends. This CDR3 is 14 amino acids long.

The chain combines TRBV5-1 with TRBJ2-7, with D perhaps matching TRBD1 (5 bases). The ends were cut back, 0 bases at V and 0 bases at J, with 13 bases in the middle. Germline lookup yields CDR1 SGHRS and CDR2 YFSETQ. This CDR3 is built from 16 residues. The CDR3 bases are TGCGCCAGCAGCTTGGTCCAGGGTGTGGGCTCCTACGAGCAGTACTTC. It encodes CASSLVQGVGSYEQYF.

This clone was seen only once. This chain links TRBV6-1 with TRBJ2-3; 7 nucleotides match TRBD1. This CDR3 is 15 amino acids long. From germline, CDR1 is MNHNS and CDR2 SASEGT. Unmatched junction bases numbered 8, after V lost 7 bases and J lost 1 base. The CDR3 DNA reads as TGTGCCAGCATGGGCCAACAGGGGCGCACAGATACGCAGTATTTT. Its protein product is CASMGQQGRTDTQYF.